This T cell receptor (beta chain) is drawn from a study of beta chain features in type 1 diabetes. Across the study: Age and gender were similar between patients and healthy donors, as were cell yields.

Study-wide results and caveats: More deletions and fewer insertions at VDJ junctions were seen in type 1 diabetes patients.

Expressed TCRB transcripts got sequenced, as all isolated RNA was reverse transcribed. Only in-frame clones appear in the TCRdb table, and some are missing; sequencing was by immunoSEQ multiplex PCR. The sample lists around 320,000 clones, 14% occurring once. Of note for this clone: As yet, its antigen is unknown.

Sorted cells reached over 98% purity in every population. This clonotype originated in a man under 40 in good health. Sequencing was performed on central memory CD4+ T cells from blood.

In DNA, the CDR3 is TGCGCCAGCAGCCAAGATTTGGGGTTCGGGCGGTTTGAAGCTTTCTTT. Its protein product is CASSQDLGFGRFEAFF. The chain has TRBV4-3 and TRBJ1-1; no clear D gene. Germline V gene sequence: CDR1 LGHNA, CDR2 YSLEER. V was shortened by 0 bases and J by 7 bases, with 18 bases between the two germline ends. The CDR3 extends over 16 amino acids.